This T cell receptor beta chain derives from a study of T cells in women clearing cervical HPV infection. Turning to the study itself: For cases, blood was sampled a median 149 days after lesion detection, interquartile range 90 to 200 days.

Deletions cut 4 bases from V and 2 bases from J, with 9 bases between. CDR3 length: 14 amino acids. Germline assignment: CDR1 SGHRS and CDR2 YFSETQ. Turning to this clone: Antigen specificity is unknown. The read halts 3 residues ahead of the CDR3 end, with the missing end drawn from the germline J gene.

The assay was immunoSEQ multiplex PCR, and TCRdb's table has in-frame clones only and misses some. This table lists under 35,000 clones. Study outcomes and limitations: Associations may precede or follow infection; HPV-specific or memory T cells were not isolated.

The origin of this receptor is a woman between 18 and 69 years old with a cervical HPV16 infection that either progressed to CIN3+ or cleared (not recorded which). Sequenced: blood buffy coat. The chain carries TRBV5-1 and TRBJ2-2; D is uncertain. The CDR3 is CASSPPVNTGELFF. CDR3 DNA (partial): TGCGCCAGCAGCCCTCCGGTTAACACCGGGGAG.